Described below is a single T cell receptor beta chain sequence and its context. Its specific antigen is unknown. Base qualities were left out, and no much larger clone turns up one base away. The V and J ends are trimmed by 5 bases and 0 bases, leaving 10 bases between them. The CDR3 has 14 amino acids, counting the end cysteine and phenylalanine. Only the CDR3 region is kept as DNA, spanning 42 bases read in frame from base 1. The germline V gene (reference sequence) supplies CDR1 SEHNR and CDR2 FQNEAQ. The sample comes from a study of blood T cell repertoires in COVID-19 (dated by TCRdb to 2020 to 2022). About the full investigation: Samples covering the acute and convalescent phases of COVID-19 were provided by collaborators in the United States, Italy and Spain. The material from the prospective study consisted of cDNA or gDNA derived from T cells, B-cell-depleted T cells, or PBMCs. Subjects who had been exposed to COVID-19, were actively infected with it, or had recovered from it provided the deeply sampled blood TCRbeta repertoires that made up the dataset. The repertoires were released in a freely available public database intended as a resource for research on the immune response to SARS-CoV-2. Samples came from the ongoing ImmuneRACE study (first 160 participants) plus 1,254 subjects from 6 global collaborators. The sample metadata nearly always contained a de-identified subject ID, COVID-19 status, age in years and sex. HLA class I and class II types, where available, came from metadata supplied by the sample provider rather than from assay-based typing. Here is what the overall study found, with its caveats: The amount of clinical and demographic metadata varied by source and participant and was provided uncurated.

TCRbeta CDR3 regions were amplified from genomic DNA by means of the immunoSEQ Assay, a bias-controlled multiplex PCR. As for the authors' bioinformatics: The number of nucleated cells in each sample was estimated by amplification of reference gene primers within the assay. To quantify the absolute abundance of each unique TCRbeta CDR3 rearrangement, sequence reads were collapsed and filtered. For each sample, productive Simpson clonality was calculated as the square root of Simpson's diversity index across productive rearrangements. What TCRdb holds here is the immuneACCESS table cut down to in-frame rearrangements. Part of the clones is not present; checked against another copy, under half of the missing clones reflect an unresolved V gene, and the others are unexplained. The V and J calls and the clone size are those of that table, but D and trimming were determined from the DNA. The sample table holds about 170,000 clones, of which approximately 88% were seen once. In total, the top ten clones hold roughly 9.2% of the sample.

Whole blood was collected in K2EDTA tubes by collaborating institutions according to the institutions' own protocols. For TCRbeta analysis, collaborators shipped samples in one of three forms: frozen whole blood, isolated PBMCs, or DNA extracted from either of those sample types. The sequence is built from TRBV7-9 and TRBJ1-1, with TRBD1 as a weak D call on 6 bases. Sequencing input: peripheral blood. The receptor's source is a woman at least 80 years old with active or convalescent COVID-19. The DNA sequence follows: TGTGCCAGCAGCCCCCAGGGGTTGAACACTGAAGCTTTCTTT. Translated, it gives CASSPQGLNTEAFF.